The TCR beta chain described here comes from a study of blood T cell repertoires in COVID-19. This clone has a single count. The junction had 6 bases not matched to a gene; V was cut back by 5 bases and J by 3 bases. The CDR3 spans 15 residues. Germline V lookup: CDR1 SGHDT, CDR2 YYEEEE. TCRdb keeps only in-frame clones here, not all; method: immunoSEQ multiplex PCR. The table shows approximately 200,000 clones, with around 95% occurring only once. The sequenced sample consisted of peripheral blood. This rearrangement joins TRBV5-6 to TRBJ2-1, with TRBD1 matching 9 bases. The TCR comes from a man aged 25 to 45 with COVID-19, enrolled during active disease. CDR3 in DNA: TGTGCCAGCAGTTCCTTGACAGGGGGCTACAATGAGCAGTTCTTC. Protein sequence: CASSSLTGGYNEQFF.